These 30 T cell receptor beta chains were sequenced from one sample in a study of blood T cell repertoires in COVID-19. The table came from immunoSEQ multiplex PCR; TCRdb's copy has only in-frame clones and leaves some out. The repertoire consists of under 75,000 clones, with more than 80% occurring once and the leading ten covering 2%. The sequencing input was peripheral blood. The receptors originated from a man aged 30-40 years with acute or convalescent COVID-19.

The chain has TRBV5-1 and TRBJ1-1; 9 bases align to TRBD1. The V segment lost 3 bases and the J segment 1 base; nucleotides outside the gene matches: 1. Germline CDR1 and CDR2: SGHRS and YFSETQ. This CDR3 region has 14 residues. DNA of the CDR3: TGCGCCAGCAGCTCGGACAGGGGGAACACTGAAGCTTTCTTT. Translating it yields CASSSDRGNTEAFF. The complete variable domain, with remaining parts taken from reference TRBV5-1 and TRBJ1-1, reads KAGVTQTPRYLIKTRGQQVTLSCSPISGHRSVSWYQQTPGQGLQFLFEYFSETQRNKGNFPGRFSGRQFSNSRSEMNVSTLELGDSALYLCASSSDRGNTEAFFGQGTRLTVV.

The chain links TRBV7-8 to TRBJ2-3; TRBD2 agrees at 7 bases. J gave up 2 bases and V 1 base, and 6 bases lay outside the gene matches. Germline lookup yields CDR1 SGHVS and CDR2 FQNEAQ. There are 16 residues in the CDR3. CDR3 in DNA: TGTGCCAGCAGCTTAGTAGCGGGCAGGGACACAGATACGCAGTATTTT. It is translated as CASSLVAGRDTDTQYF. The full variable domain, its missing parts supplied by reference TRBV7-8 and TRBJ2-3, is GAGVSQSPRYKVAKRGQDVALRCDPISGHVSLFWYQQALGQGPEFLTYFQNEAQLDKSGLPSDRFFAERPEGSVSTLKIQRTQQEDSAVYLCASSLVAGRDTDTQYFGPGTRLTVL.

This chain connects TRBV6-1 to TRBJ1-2; TRBD1 might be the D (5 bases). There are 14 residues in the CDR3. Germline loops: CDR1 MNHNS, CDR2 SASEGT. Trimming stripped 4 bases from V and 4 bases from J, with 13 bases between. CDR3 loop: CASSGTTIPYGYTF. The CDR3 nucleotides read TGTGCCAGCAGTGGGACAACTATCCCCTATGGCTACACCTTC.

J is TRBJ1-2 and V is TRBV7-2; 7 bases agree with TRBD1. Looked up from germline, CDR1 is SGHTA and CDR2 is FQGNSA. After removal of 5 bases from V and 5 bases from J, the junction contained 8 bases not matched to a gene. The CDR3 covers 14 residues. The CDR3 region is CASSRTGVGYGYTF. Here the CDR3 DNA reads TGTGCCAGCAGCCGTACAGGGGTCGGGTATGGCTACACCTTC.

This sequence joins TRBV9 and TRBJ2-3, with D maybe TRBD1 (5 bases). This CDR3 has 14 residues. V lost 0 bases, J lost 4 bases, and 9 bases lay in between. CDR1 and CDR2 (germline): SGDLS, YYNGEE. Written as DNA, the CDR3 is TGTGCCAGCAGCGTAGGGGCAGGGTCAGATACGCAGTATTTT. Translation: CASSVGAGSDTQYF. Combining the CDR3 with reference TRBV9 and TRBJ2-3 gives the whole variable domain DSGVTQTPKHLITATGQRVTLRCSPRSGDLSVYWYQQSLDQGLQFLIQYYNGEERAKGNILERFSAQQFPDLHSELNLSSLELGDSALYFCASSVGAGSDTQYFGPGTRLTVL.

This clone appeared a single time. The CDR3 protein is CASSATVPLLHF. The CDR3 coding sequence is TGTGCCAGCAGCGCGACAGTACCTCTCCTCCACTTT. J is TRBJ1-6 and V is TRBV5-5, with D perhaps matching TRBD1 (5 bases). In germline, CDR1 is SGHKS, CDR2 YYEKEE (reference sequence). With 4 bases removed from V and 15 bases from J, the gap between germline ends came to 14 bases. The CDR3 is made up of 12 amino acids.

This clone was found a few times. The chain is built from TRBV9 and TRBJ1-1, with D possibly TRBD1 on 5 matching bases. CDR3 length: 15 amino acids. V lost 3 bases, J lost 7 bases, and 19 bases lay in between. CDR1 is SGDLS and CDR2 is YYNGEE in the germline V gene. This chain's CDR3 is CASSASGLPAGEAFF. The DNA for the CDR3 is TGTGCCAGCAGCGCTTCGGGACTCCCCGCGGGTGAAGCTTTCTTT.

CDR3 loop: CASSLEVRNNSPLHF. In nucleotides, the CDR3 is TGCGCCAGCAGCTTGGAGGTCAGGAATAATTCACCCCTCCACTTT. The V call is TRBV5-1, the J call TRBJ1-6; no definite D call. Germline lookup yields CDR1 SGHRS and CDR2 YFSETQ. There are 15 residues in the CDR3. V was shortened by 0 bases and J by 5 bases, with 9 bases between the two germline ends.

V usage is TRBV30 and J usage is TRBJ1-3; D is uncertain. In germline, CDR1 is GTSNPN, CDR2 SVGIG (reference sequence). V lost 5 bases to trimming and J lost 4 bases, with 9 bases between them. This CDR3 comprises 12 residues. As DNA, the CDR3 is TGTGCCTGGGCGGGTTCGGGAAACACCATATATTTT. Translation: CAWAGSGNTIYF.

This rearrangement joins TRBV6-1 to TRBJ2-3; tentatively, D is TRBD2 (6 bases). The CDR3 has 15 amino acids. CDR1 and CDR2 from the germline V gene are MNHNS and SASEGT. V was pared by 0 bases and J by 8 bases, with 15 bases between. This chain's CDR3 is CASSEASGRRSTQYF. For the CDR3, the DNA is TGTGCCAGCAGTGAAGCGAGCGGGCGCCGGAGTACGCAGTATTTT.

This chain connects TRBV29-1 to TRBJ1-2, with D tentatively TRBD1 (6 bases). Trimming stripped 3 bases from V and 8 bases from J, with 13 bases between. Germline loops: CDR1 SQVTM, CDR2 ANQGSEA. The CDR3 loop spans 12 amino acids. The CDR3: CSVDEGDGGYTF. The CDR3 DNA is TGCAGCGTTGACGAGGGGGACGGCGGCTACACCTTC.

The gene calls are TRBV6-5 and TRBJ1-1; TRBD1 aligns across 8 bases. The CDR3 runs to 14 residues. The germline CDR1 and CDR2 sequences are MNHEY and SVGAGI. J gave up 3 bases and V 4 bases, and 4 bases lay outside the gene matches. The CDR3, as DNA: TGTGCCAGCAGTTCCGGACAGGGATACACTGAAGCTTTCTTT. The encoded protein is CASSSGQGYTEAFF.

The chain has TRBV6-6 and TRBJ2-5; D is unresolved. V gave up 3 bases and J gave up 2 bases, with 7 bases separating them. The CDR3 contains 13 residues. The V gene's germline CDR1 is MNHNY and CDR2 SVGAGI (reference sequence). The CDR3 DNA sequence: TGTGCCAGCAGTTATGTTCAGCAAGAGACCCAGTACTTC. Translating it yields CASSYVQQETQYF.

The gene calls are TRBV2 and TRBJ2-7, with a possible D match to TRBD2 (5 bases). The germline V gene has CDR1 SNHLY and CDR2 FYNNEI. This CDR3 contains 13 residues. Trimming stripped 6 bases from V and 6 bases from J, with 15 bases between. The CDR3 spells CASRLEITGEQYV. The CDR3 DNA follows: TGTGCCAGCAGACTAGAGATAACGGGCGAGCAGTACGTC.

The CDR3: CASSVGGQFNEKLFF. DNA for the CDR3: TGTGCCAGCAGCGTAGGAGGACAGTTTAATGAAAAACTGTTTTTT. V gene TRBV9 combines with J gene TRBJ1-4; D might be TRBD1 (6 bases). This CDR3 has 15 amino acids. Trimming stripped 0 bases from V and 4 bases from J, with 10 bases between. Germline CDR1 reads SGDLS; CDR2 reads YYNGEE.

The gene calls are TRBV19 and TRBJ1-2; the match to TRBD1 covers 9 bases. Germline CDR1 is LNHDA and CDR2 is SQIVND (reference sequence). Unmatched junction bases numbered 16, after V lost 8 bases and J lost 3 bases. This CDR3 contains 17 residues. CDR3 sequence reads: CASSLRDRAYRDYGYTF. The CDR3 DNA follows: TGTGCCAGTTCTCTCCGGGACAGGGCCTACCGGGACTATGGCTACACCTTC.

V usage is TRBV1 and J usage is TRBJ2-3; the table's D gene call, TRBD2, was not cross checked with the DNA. TRBV1 is annotated as a pseudogene. The CDR3 length is 18 residues. The CDR3 loop is CTSSQPVTAGGPPDTQYF. The CDR3 DNA reads TGCACCAGCAGCCAACCCGTTACAGCGGGAGGGCCACCCGATACGCAGTATTTT.

This chain links TRBV5-6 with TRBJ1-2; D unclear. The CDR3 is 14 amino acids. Deletions cut 4 bases from V and 1 base from J, with 11 bases between. Germline V lookup: CDR1 SGHDT, CDR2 YYEEEE. CDR3 residues: CASSPLAVNYGYTF. In DNA, the CDR3 is TGTGCCAGCAGCCCCTTGGCCGTTAACTATGGCTACACCTTC.

The rearrangement uses TRBV2 and TRBJ2-1; 11 bases fit TRBD2. Germline trimming cut 6 bases from V and 2 bases from J; bases unmatched to any gene: 3. The V gene's germline CDR1 is SNHLY and CDR2 FYNNEI. The CDR3 is 15 residues long. DNA of the CDR3: TGTGCCAGCAGGCCGACTAGCGGGACCTACAATGAGCAGTTCTTC. Translating gives CASRPTSGTYNEQFF.

The chain links TRBV4-1 to TRBJ2-5; D might be TRBD2 (7 bases). Germline CDR1 and CDR2: MGHRA and YSYEKL. V lost 0 bases and J 5 bases, leaving 19 bases between the germline ends. The CDR3 has 17 residues. DNA of the CDR3: TGCGCCAGCAGCCAAGATCCTTTGGGGGGGGCCGGGGAGACCCAGTACTTC. This sequence encodes CASSQDPLGGAGETQYF.

This rearrangement joins TRBV7-2 to TRBJ2-1; 8 nucleotides line up with TRBD2. Unmatched junction bases numbered 10, after V lost 2 bases and J lost 4 bases. This CDR3 contains 17 residues. Germline V gene lookup returns CDR1 SGHTA and CDR2 FQGNSA. CDR3 coding DNA: TGTGCCAGCAGCTTAACCGGCGGGGGGTCCCTGTACAATGAGCAGTTCTTC. This encodes CASSLTGGGSLYNEQFF.

V usage is TRBV27 and J usage is TRBJ2-5, with 7 bases identical to TRBD1. The junction had 6 bases not matched to a gene; V was cut back by 11 bases and J by 0 bases. Germline V lookup: CDR1 MNHEY, CDR2 SMNVEV (reference sequence). The CDR3 totals 13 residues. Written as DNA, the CDR3 is TGTGCCTCCAAGGACAGGAACCAAGAGACCCAGTACTTC. Translation: CASKDRNQETQYF.

V and J are TRBV6-2 or TRBV6-3 and TRBJ2-1, with TRBD2 matching 7 bases. The CDR3 extends over 16 amino acids. The germline V gene has CDR1 MNHEY and CDR2 SVGEGT. J gave up 3 bases and V 2 bases, and 7 bases lay outside the gene matches. Written as DNA, the CDR3 is TGTGCCAGCAGTTACCCTAGTGGCGGGAGCTACAATGAGCAGTTCTTC. As protein: CASSYPSGGSYNEQFF.

The chain has TRBV12-5 and TRBJ2-3; TRBD2 matches 9 bases. Looked up from germline, CDR1 is LGHNT and CDR2 is FRNRAP. This CDR3 comprises 18 residues. V lost 7 bases, J lost 3 bases, and 17 bases stayed unmatched. The chain's CDR3 is CASVNSRGGGGVTDTQYF. For the CDR3, the DNA is TGTGCTAGTGTTAATTCCCGAGGAGGCGGGGGGGTTACAGATACGCAGTATTTT.

This rearrangement joins TRBV7-9 to TRBJ1-2, with D perhaps matching TRBD1 (6 bases). CDR1 is SEHNR and CDR2 is FQNEAQ in the germline V gene (reference sequence). Trimming cost V 1 base and J 3 bases, with 9 bases left between them. This CDR3 comprises 14 residues. CDR3 sequence (DNA): TGTGCCAGCAGCTTAGGGCGGACAGACTATGGCTACACCTTC. It specifies CASSLGRTDYGYTF.

V and J are TRBV9 and TRBJ1-1; 10 bases agree with TRBD1. The ends lost 4 bases at V and 4 bases at J; junction bases unmatched: 4. The germline V gene has CDR1 SGDLS and CDR2 YYNGEE. This CDR3 has 14 residues. CDR3 sequence (DNA): TGTGCCAGCAGCTTCGGGACAGGGGCCACTGAAGCTTTCTTT. It encodes CASSFGTGATEAFF.

This chain uses TRBV27 with TRBJ1-2; 10 bases map to TRBD1. The germline gives CDR1 MNHEY, CDR2 SMNVEV (reference sequence). This CDR3 is 13 amino acids long. V trimming: 5 bases; J trimming: 4 bases; junction bases outside the gene matches: 1. Here the CDR3 DNA reads TGTGCCAGCAGTCGGGACAGGGGCTATGGCTACACCTTC. As protein: CASSRDRGYGYTF.

The chain is built from TRBV28 and TRBJ2-1; 9 nucleotides match TRBD1. Germline loops: CDR1 MDHEN, CDR2 SYDVKM. J was trimmed by 15 bases and V by 6 bases; bases with no gene match: 6. This CDR3 has 11 residues. The CDR3 here is CASRTGTGPFF. The CDR3 coding sequence is TGTGCCAGCAGGACGGGGACAGGGCCGTTCTTC.

The genes are TRBV24-1 and TRBJ1-1; D might be TRBD1 (5 bases). Germline V gene data show CDR1 as KGHDR and CDR2 as SFDVKD. The CDR3 covers 14 residues. Trimming removed 0 bases at V and 4 bases at J, with 8 bases between. CDR3 amino acids: CATSDLLGGTEAFF. CDR3 sequence (DNA): TGTGCCACCAGTGATTTGTTGGGGGGCACTGAAGCTTTCTTT.

The rearrangement uses TRBV7-2 and TRBJ2-2; 12 bases are shared with TRBD2. The CDR3 spans 18 residues. The germline V gene has CDR1 SGHTA and CDR2 FQGNSA. V lost 5 bases, J lost 4 bases, and 11 bases stayed unmatched. CDR3 DNA sequence: TGTGCCAGCAGCCTAAGACTAGCGGGAGATGGAGGCACCGGGGAGCTGTTTTTT. Residues: CASSLRLAGDGGTGELFF.